The T cell receptor (beta chain) described here comes from a study of technical replicates of blood from a handful of donors. Clones were read by immunoSEQ multiplex PCR, and TCRdb kept only the in-frame ones, dropping some. The sample holds 9,500 to 15,000 clones; about 95% are singletons and the top ten take approximately 6%. Trimming left V 5 bases short and J 4 bases short, with 14 bases between. CDR1 is SGHTA, CDR2 FQGTGA, per germline. The length of the CDR3 is 14 residues. This chain joins TRBV7-3 and TRBJ1-1, with D tentatively TRBD1 (6 bases). Source material: PBMCs. This TCR derives from a human donor in good health. The CDR3 loop reads CASSEQGWGTEAFF. In nucleotides, the CDR3 is TGTGCCAGCAGCGAACAGGGTTGGGGCACTGAAGCTTTCTTT.